The rows below give T cell receptor beta chains drawn from one sample of a study of blood T cell repertoires in COVID-19. Here immunoSEQ multiplex PCR was the method, and the copy in TCRdb shows in-frame clones only, minus some. Among around 72,000 clones listed, 75% to 90% were seen once. The sequencing sample was made of peripheral blood. Receptors originate from a woman older than 75 with acute or convalescent COVID-19. CDR3s include the opening cysteine and the closing phenylalanine or tryptophan. Each record gives: D gene, J gene, clone size, V gene, CDR3 DNA, CDR3 protein. The D gene is left open where the match is weak. Not all rows give a size; the values are once, few, many and, for expanded clones, a class.

d_call: TRBD2; j_call: TRBJ2-3; clone_size: -; v_call: TRBV6-4; cdr3_nt: TGTGCCAGCAGTGATCATAGCGGGAGCACAGATACGCAGTATTTT; cdr3_aa: CASSDHSGSTDTQYF
d_call: TRBD1; j_call: TRBJ2-7; clone_size: -; v_call: TRBV7-6; cdr3_nt: TGTGCCAGCAGCTCGGGGACAGCCACCTACGAGCAGTACTTC; cdr3_aa: CASSSGTATYEQYF
d_call: TRBD1; j_call: TRBJ2-3; clone_size: -; v_call: TRBV24-1; cdr3_nt: TGTGCCACCAGTGCCCGGGACAGGGGGAAAGATACGCAGTATTTT; cdr3_aa: CATSARDRGKDTQYF
d_call: -; j_call: TRBJ2-3; clone_size: once; v_call: TRBV5-6; cdr3_nt: TGTGCCAGCAGCCCTGACAGGACTAGCACAGATACGCAGTATTTT; cdr3_aa: CASSPDRTSTDTQYF
d_call: -; j_call: TRBJ2-7; clone_size: -; v_call: TRBV27; cdr3_nt: TGTGCCAGCAGTGTCCCGGGACAAGGTCCCTACGAGCAGTACTTC; cdr3_aa: CASSVPGQGPYEQYF
d_call: -; j_call: TRBJ2-3; clone_size: once; v_call: TRBV2; cdr3_nt: TGTGCCAGCAGTGTTCGTACGCAGTATTTT; cdr3_aa: CASSVRTQYF
d_call: TRBD2; j_call: TRBJ2-7; clone_size: -; v_call: TRBV3-1/TRBV3-2; cdr3_nt: TGTGCCAGCAGCCCCGGGACTAGCAGCGCCTACGAGCAGTACTTC; cdr3_aa: CASSPGTSSAYEQYF
d_call: -; j_call: TRBJ1-2; clone_size: -; v_call: TRBV18; cdr3_nt: TGTGCCAGCTCACCCCCCGGAGGGGCTAATGGCTACACCTTC; cdr3_aa: CASSPPGGANGYTF
d_call: TRBD2; j_call: TRBJ2-5; clone_size: -; v_call: TRBV27; cdr3_nt: TGTGCCAGCAGTTCCGGGGGGGCCTACGAGACCCAGTACTTC; cdr3_aa: CASSSGGAYETQYF
d_call: -; j_call: TRBJ2-5; clone_size: -; v_call: TRBV7-9; cdr3_nt: TGTGCCAGCAGCTCCACGGGAGAGACCCAGTACTTC; cdr3_aa: CASSSTGETQYF
d_call: TRBD2; j_call: TRBJ2-2; clone_size: -; v_call: TRBV5-1; cdr3_nt: TGCGCCAGCAGCCCCGTCCCGGCTAGCGGGTACGGGGAGCTGTTTTTT; cdr3_aa: CASSPVPASGYGELFF
d_call: -; j_call: TRBJ2-7; clone_size: -; v_call: TRBV9; cdr3_nt: TGTGCCAGCAGCGTAGGACAGGTCTCCTACGAGCAGTACTTC; cdr3_aa: CASSVGQVSYEQYF
d_call: -; j_call: TRBJ2-5; clone_size: -; v_call: TRBV7-9; cdr3_nt: TGTGCCAGCAGCTTCGGCGGAGAGACCCAGTACTTC; cdr3_aa: CASSFGGETQYF
d_call: -; j_call: TRBJ2-2; clone_size: -; v_call: TRBV5-1; cdr3_nt: TGCGCCAGCAGCTTGGAACAGACCACCGGGGAGCTGTTTTTT; cdr3_aa: CASSLEQTTGELFF
d_call: TRBD2; j_call: TRBJ2-3; clone_size: -; v_call: TRBV10-1; cdr3_nt: TGCGCCAGCAGTGACCCCCCTCTAGCGGGGGGCGGCACAGATACGCAGTATTTT; cdr3_aa: CASSDPPLAGGGTDTQYF
d_call: -; j_call: TRBJ1-6; clone_size: few; v_call: TRBV5-1; cdr3_nt: TGCGCCAGCAGTCCGGAGGGGCAGAGAGCTGATTCACCCCTCCACTTT; cdr3_aa: CASSPEGQRADSPLHF
d_call: -; j_call: TRBJ1-5; clone_size: few; v_call: TRBV7-8; cdr3_nt: TGTGCCAGCAGCTTAGGAGACGGGGATGGAAGCAATCAGCCCCAGCATTTT; cdr3_aa: CASSLGDGDGSNQPQHF
d_call: -; j_call: TRBJ1-6; clone_size: -; v_call: TRBV6-5; cdr3_nt: TGTGCCAGCAGACAGGTCGGTTCAAATTCACCCCTCCACTTT; cdr3_aa: CASRQVGSNSPLHF
d_call: -; j_call: TRBJ1-2; clone_size: once; v_call: TRBV7-8; cdr3_nt: TGTGCCAGCAGCCTCGGTGGAGGGATGAGTGGCTACACCTTC; cdr3_aa: CASSLGGGMSGYTF
d_call: TRBD1; j_call: TRBJ1-3; clone_size: -; v_call: TRBV7-8; cdr3_nt: TGTGCCAGCAGACGCGACAGGGGCTCTGGAAACACCATATATTTT; cdr3_aa: CASRRDRGSGNTIYF
d_call: -; j_call: TRBJ2-7; clone_size: -; v_call: TRBV19; cdr3_nt: TGTGCCAGTAGTATGGAGGGGACCTCCTACGAGCAGTACTTC; cdr3_aa: CASSMEGTSYEQYF
d_call: -; j_call: TRBJ1-1; clone_size: -; v_call: TRBV21-1; cdr3_nt: TGTGCCAGCAGCAAAGGATTAGAGGGACAGAATCCTCCCGACGGGAACACTGAAGCTTTCTTT; cdr3_aa: CASSKGLEGQNPPDGNTEAFF
d_call: TRBD2; j_call: TRBJ2-3; clone_size: -; v_call: TRBV30; cdr3_nt: TGTGCCTGGAGCCCGGGGGGGACAGATACGCAGTATTTT; cdr3_aa: CAWSPGGTDTQYF
d_call: -; j_call: TRBJ2-3; clone_size: -; v_call: TRBV25-1; cdr3_nt: TGTGCCAGCAGTGAATACCGTCCGACAGATACGCAGTATTTT; cdr3_aa: CASSEYRPTDTQYF
d_call: -; j_call: TRBJ2-5; clone_size: few; v_call: TRBV10-3; cdr3_nt: TGTGCCATCAGCCCGCTAACAGGGTCCGGGGAGACCCAGTACTTC; cdr3_aa: CAISPLTGSGETQYF
d_call: -; j_call: TRBJ1-5; clone_size: -; v_call: TRBV3-1/TRBV3-2; cdr3_nt: TGTGCCAGCAGCCGGACAGCAACCTCCAATCAGCCCCAGCATTTT; cdr3_aa: CASSRTATSNQPQHF
d_call: TRBD1; j_call: TRBJ1-2; clone_size: -; v_call: TRBV28; cdr3_nt: TGTGCCAGCAGTGGGACAGGGGCTAACTATGGCTACACCTTC; cdr3_aa: CASSGTGANYGYTF
d_call: TRBD1; j_call: TRBJ1-2; clone_size: -; v_call: TRBV6-1; cdr3_nt: TGTGCCAGCAGTGAAGCCGGGACAGGGAGGAACTATGGCTACACCTTC; cdr3_aa: CASSEAGTGRNYGYTF
d_call: -; j_call: TRBJ1-2; clone_size: few; v_call: TRBV6-5; cdr3_nt: TGTGCCAGCAGACCAACGGGGGTAAATTATGGCTACACCTTC; cdr3_aa: CASRPTGVNYGYTF
d_call: -; j_call: TRBJ1-1; clone_size: -; v_call: TRBV2; cdr3_nt: TGTGCCAGCAGTGACCAGGGCAACACTGAAGCTTTCTTT; cdr3_aa: CASSDQGNTEAFF
d_call: -; j_call: TRBJ1-5; clone_size: -; v_call: TRBV6-1; cdr3_nt: TGTGCCAGCAGTGAAGGGCAGGGAGGTCAGCCCCAGCATTTT; cdr3_aa: CASSEGQGGQPQHF